The 20 T cell receptor beta chains below were found in one sample sequenced in a study of identical twins. Via MiXCR, TCRdb re-called the 5' RACE reads, giving one row per CDR3 protein. The table shows approximately 1.8 million distinct CDR3 sequences, with around a third occurring only once. Specimen: cord blood. These receptor sequences come from a newborn girl in good health.

The gene calls are TRBV20-1 and TRBJ2-7; 10 nucleotides agree with TRBD2. This CDR3 comprises 17 residues. With 3 bases clipped from V and 7 bases from J, the junction kept 18 bases outside the gene matches. Germline assignment: CDR1 DFQATT and CDR2 SNEGSKA (reference sequence). The CDR3 region is CSARRGLAGAYYNEQYF. The CDR3 DNA reads as TGCAGTGCTAGGAGGGGGCTAGCGGGAGCCTACTACAATGAGCAGTACTTC.

The chain combines TRBV12-3 or TRBV12-4 with TRBJ1-1; a weak D match, TRBD1 (6 bases). This CDR3 has 15 residues. V lost 6 bases, J lost 0 bases, and 14 bases lay in between. The CDR3 sequence is CASSTRDTLNTEAFF. The CDR3 region has the DNA TGTGCCAGCAGCACCCGGGACACCCTGAACACTGAAGCTTTCTTT.

This clonotype was seen many times. The chain employs TRBV6-5 and TRBJ2-3; D remains ambiguous. V lost 2 bases to trimming and J lost 1 base, with 7 bases between them. The CDR3 is 14 amino acids. Per germline, CDR1 MNHEY and CDR2 SVGAGI. The CDR3 nucleotides are TGTGCCAGCAGTTACGACTGGGGCACAGATACGCAGTATTTT. Translated, it gives CASSYDWGTDTQYF.

The CDR3: CASSGTGRDEQFF. CDR3 nucleotides: TGTGCCAGCAGCGGGACAGGGAGGGATGAGCAGTTCTTC. This chain links TRBV5-4 with TRBJ2-1; 9 bases agree with TRBD1. The CDR3 runs 13 residues. V gave up 4 bases and J gave up 8 bases; unmatched junction bases: 4. Looked up from germline, CDR1 is SGHNT and CDR2 is YYREEE (reference sequence). The full variable domain, completed using reference TRBV5-4 and TRBJ2-1, is ETGVTQSPTHLIKTRGQQVTLRCSSQSGHNTVSWYQQALGQGPQFIFQYYREEENGRGNFPPRFSGLQFPNYSSELNVNALELDDSALYLCASSGTGRDEQFFGPGTRLTVL.

The chain uses TRBV2 and TRBJ2-7; 8 bases are a match to TRBD2. Per germline, CDR1 SNHLY and CDR2 FYNNEI. J was trimmed by 4 bases and V by 6 bases; bases with no gene match: 8. The CDR3 runs 14 residues. CDR3: CASRGLDWGYEQYF. Written as DNA, the CDR3 is TGTGCCAGCAGGGGACTAGATTGGGGGTACGAGCAGTACTTC.

The chain joins TRBV7-2 to TRBJ1-1; D is ambiguous. The CDR3 consists of 14 residues. With 3 bases removed from V and 2 bases from J, the gap between germline ends came to 10 bases. Germline V lookup: CDR1 SGHTA, CDR2 FQGNSA. Written as DNA, the CDR3 is TGTGCCAGCAGCTTTTCAGCCACTAACACTGAAGCTTTCTTT. It is translated as CASSFSATNTEAFF.

This chain's CDR3 is CASSFLVGIETQYF. In DNA form, the CDR3 reads TGTGCCAGCAGCTTCCTTGTGGGGATAGAGACCCAGTACTTC. This chain joins TRBV7-2 and TRBJ2-7; D is unclear. The J call is uncertain, as TRBJ2-5 better fits the DNA end. Germline V CDR1 and CDR2: SGHTA, FQGNSA. This CDR3 comprises 14 residues.

V usage is TRBV2 and J usage is TRBJ2-3; 9 nucleotides line up with TRBD2. The CDR3 totals 15 residues. Germline V CDR1 and CDR2: SNHLY, FYNNEI. The J segment lost 3 bases and the V segment lost 4 bases, leaving 5 bases of the junction unmatched. CDR3 nucleotides: TGTGCCAGCAGTGGAGTAGCGGGAGAAACAGATACGCAGTATTTT. Amino acids: CASSGVAGETDTQYF.

On this clonotype: One junction end does not reproduce the germline sequence, and a read error may be involved. The rearrangement joins TRBV20-1 to TRBJ2-6; 7 bases map to TRBD1. The CDR3 contains 18 residues. Germline CDR1 DFQATT, CDR2 SNEGSKA (reference sequence). This chain's CDR3 is CSARAWDSLSSGANVLTF. CDR3 bases: TGTAGTGCTAGAGCATGGGACAGCCTCAGCTCTGGGGCCAACGTCCTGACTTTC.

The sample holds many counts of this clonotype. The rearrangement uses TRBV20-1 and TRBJ2-7, with D unresolved. Between the trimmed V and J ends, which lost 6 bases and 0 bases, there was a span of 15 bases. The germline gives CDR1 DFQATT, CDR2 SNEGSKA (reference sequence). This CDR3 is 14 amino acids long. CDR3 sequence (DNA): TGCAGTGCCCCGCTACATGGAACCTCCTACGAGCAGTACTTC. Protein sequence: CSAPLHGTSYEQYF.

This clonotype was detected only a few times. The chain joins TRBV12-3 or TRBV12-4 to TRBJ2-1, with TRBD2 as a possible D gene (6 bases). V lost 3 bases and J 6 bases, leaving 21 bases between the germline ends. CDR3 length: 17 amino acids. The CDR3 spells CASSFYTAGPFGNEQFF. The CDR3, as DNA: TGTGCCAGCAGTTTCTATACGGCGGGACCCTTTGGCAATGAGCAGTTCTTC.

This clonotype showed up just once. The rearrangement uses TRBV19 and TRBJ1-5; the D is unclear. The CDR3 extends over 17 amino acids. Trimming shortened V by 5 bases and J by 5 bases, and 22 bases separated the two germline ends. The germline gives CDR1 LNHDA, CDR2 SQIVND (reference sequence). CDR3 bases: TGTGCCAGTAGTGACTTAGGGAGGGTGGCCTTACATCAGCCCCAGCATTTT. Protein sequence: CASSDLGRVALHQPQHF.

This chain joins TRBV29-1 and TRBJ1-1, with D possibly TRBD1 on 6 matching bases. The length of the CDR3 is 14 residues. The germline gives CDR1 SQVTM, CDR2 ANQGSEA. V shed 7 bases and J shed 0 bases, with 15 bases lying between them. The CDR3 spells CSGRTAPMNTEAFF. The CDR3 DNA reads as TGCAGCGGGAGGACAGCCCCCATGAACACTGAAGCTTTCTTT.

The chain combines TRBV7-9 with TRBJ2-5; D may be TRBD1 (5 bases). Germline CDR1 SEHNR, CDR2 FQNEAQ (reference sequence). V lost 1 base and J 0 bases, leaving 9 bases between the germline ends. CDR3 length: 15 residues. The CDR3 spells CASSLDRWYQETQYF. CDR3 bases: TGTGCCAGCAGCTTAGACAGGTGGTACCAAGAGACCCAGTACTTC. Full variable domain (rest looked up from reference TRBV7-9 and TRBJ2-5): DTGVSQNPRHKITKRGQNVTFRCDPISEHNRLYWYRQTLGQGPEFLTYFQNEAQLEKSRLLSDRFSAERPKGSFSTLEIQRTEQGDSAMYLCASSLDRWYQETQYFGPGTRLLVL.

This clonotype appeared a single time. The CDR3 bases are TGTGCCAGCAGCCCCAAGCGGGGGGCCTCCTACAATGAGCAGTACTTC. The encoded protein is CASSPKRGASYNEQYF. The V call is TRBV7-8, the J call TRBJ2-7; 9 bases align to TRBD2. CDR3 length equals 16 residues. Germline V CDR1 and CDR2: SGHVS, FQNEAQ. V was pared by 5 bases and J by 7 bases, with 15 bases of the junction left unmatched.

This clonotype was counted between two and nine times. The rearrangement uses TRBV27 and TRBJ1-2, with D tentatively TRBD1 (5 bases). V lost 5 bases and J 4 bases, leaving 17 bases between the germline ends. The CDR3 totals 15 residues. CDR1 and CDR2 (germline): MNHEY, SMNVEV (reference sequence). The CDR3 here is CASSPQGRGSYGYTF. The CDR3 coding sequence is TGTGCCAGCAGTCCCCAAGGGAGGGGCAGCTATGGCTACACCTTC.

This clonotype was counted between two and nine times. This chain links TRBV4-1 with TRBJ2-5, with 11 nucleotides matching TRBD2. V lost 6 bases and J lost 1; bases outside the gene matches: 4. From germline, CDR1 is MGHRA and CDR2 YSYEKL. This CDR3 comprises 15 residues. CDR3 bases: TGCGCCAGCAGGAGACTAGCGGGGTTCCAAGAGACCCAGTACTTC. Translating gives CASRRLAGFQETQYF.

This clonotype has a handful of counts. This rearrangement joins TRBV7-2 to TRBJ2-7; D is ambiguous. Germline CDR1 SGHTA, CDR2 FQGNSA. The length of the CDR3 is 13 residues. V was cut by 1 base and J by 3 bases, with 7 bases left in between. This chain's CDR3 is CASSLELRYEQYF. In nucleotides, the CDR3 is TGTGCCAGCAGCTTAGAGCTTCGCTACGAGCAGTACTTC.

The chain has TRBV3-1 and TRBJ2-7; TRBD2 agrees at 9 bases. The trim removed 0 bases at V and 7 bases at J, leaving 10 bases unmatched. In germline, CDR1 is LGHDT, CDR2 YNNKEL (reference sequence). This CDR3 contains 16 residues. The chain's CDR3 is CASSQDMLAGIDEQYF. The DNA of the CDR3 is TGTGCCAGCAGCCAAGATATGCTAGCGGGGATCGATGAGCAGTACTTC.

The chain recombines TRBV20-1 with TRBJ2-7; no definite D call. The CDR3 runs 10 residues. In germline, CDR1 is DFQATT, CDR2 SNEGSKA (reference sequence). Trimming took 3 bases from V and 4 from J, leaving 4 bases between them. The CDR3 coding sequence is TGCAGTGCTAGCCTGTACGAGCAGTACTTC. This translates into CSASLYEQYF.